This note documents a single T cell receptor (beta chain) sequence. These data originate in a study of blood T cell repertoires in COVID-19. Overall study context: Sites in the United States, Italy and Spain provided acute and convalescent COVID-19 samples. T cells, B-cell-depleted T cells, or PBMCs supplied cDNA or gDNA.

The table came from immunoSEQ multiplex PCR; TCRdb's copy has only in-frame clones and leaves some out. Of 280,000 or so clones detected, approximately 86% appear once; the ten largest clones hold over 2%. The CDR3 totals 15 residues. With 0 bases clipped from V and 7 bases from J, the junction kept 7 bases outside the gene matches. Germline CDR1 SGHRS, CDR2 YFSETQ. The sequenced sample consisted of peripheral blood. V gene TRBV5-1 combines with J gene TRBJ2-1, with TRBD1 matching over 7 bases. This sequence originates from a woman under 40 who had recovered from COVID-19. The CDR3 reads CASSLADRVENEQFF. CDR3 nucleotide sequence: TGCGCCAGCAGCTTGGCAGACAGGGTAGAGAATGAGCAGTTCTTC.